Below, 18 T cell receptor beta chains from the same sample are listed, as sequenced in a study of human T cells and chemical hapten exposure. As for time point: patch test 1, 2 weeks after DPC sensitization. Documented treatment: therapeutic diphenylcyclopropenone sensitization with weekly scalp DPC. TCRdb itself ran the RACE reads through MiXCR, one entry per CDR3 protein. The sample lists around 190,000 distinct CDR3 sequences, around 20% seen once, with about 7% in the top ten. The starting material was whole blood, obtained in connection with sensitization to the hapten diphenylcyclopropenone (DPC). The receptors shown here come from a woman in her 50s with alopecia areata. Some clones in this sample may be carry-over from other donors' samples.

The V call is TRBV20-1, the J call TRBJ2-3; 7 bases agree with TRBD2. V lost 2 bases and J lost 3; bases outside the gene matches: 5. Germline CDR1 and CDR2: DFQATT and SNEGSKA (reference sequence). The CDR3 totals 14 residues. CDR3: CSARTGGLTDTQYF. The CDR3 DNA sequence: TGCAGTGCTAGAACGGGAGGACTTACAGATACGCAGTATTTT.

This clonotype was observed a few times. This chain joins TRBV7-8 and TRBJ1-4; 7 bases are a match to TRBD1. This CDR3 contains 16 residues. Germline CDR1 reads SGHVS; CDR2 reads FQNEAQ. The ends lost 5 bases at V and 2 bases at J; junction bases unmatched: 8. DNA of the CDR3: TGTGCCAGCAGCAACAGGGGTTCGGGGACTAATGAAAAACTGTTTTTT. Its protein is CASSNRGSGTNEKLFF.

This clonotype was picked up a small number of times. The rearrangement joins TRBV27 to TRBJ1-1, with D tentatively TRBD1 (5 bases). CDR1 is MNHEY, CDR2 SMNVEV, per germline (reference sequence). V dropped 3 bases and J dropped 4 bases, with 18 bases sitting between them. The CDR3 is 16 amino acids. The CDR3 nucleotides are TGTGCCAGCAGTTTTCGGGGGTTCTCTGAAGGCACTGAAGCTTTCTTT. Its translation: CASSFRGFSEGTEAFF.

The chain has TRBV29-1 and TRBJ2-1; D perhaps matches TRBD2 (7 bases). CDR3 size: 14 residues. The V end lost 7 bases, the J end lost 0 bases, and 13 bases lay between the germline ends. Per germline, CDR1 SQVTM and CDR2 ANQGSEA. The CDR3 sequence is CSAEGDYSYNEQFF. Here the CDR3 DNA reads TGCAGCGCCGAGGGGGACTACTCCTACAATGAGCAGTTCTTC.

The chain couples TRBV5-1 to TRBJ2-2; D ambiguous. The CDR3 loop spans 14 amino acids. V was pared by 3 bases and J by 3 bases, with 9 bases between. Germline CDR1 is SGHRS and CDR2 is YFSETQ. The CDR3 nucleotides are TGCGCCAGCAGCTCAGTGGACCACACCGGGGAGCTGTTTTTT. It is translated as CASSSVDHTGELFF.

The chain couples TRBV5-5 to TRBJ1-1; perhaps TRBD1 as D (5 bases). This CDR3 contains 13 residues. Germline V CDR1 and CDR2: SGHKS, YYEKEE (reference sequence). V was clipped by 5 bases and J by 0 bases, with 8 bases between them. The CDR3 coding sequence is TGTGCCAGCAGGAGGGACTTGAACACTGAAGCTTTCTTT. Its translation: CASRRDLNTEAFF.

This clonotype was picked up a small number of times. V gene TRBV21-1 combines with J gene TRBJ2-5. TRBV21-1 is a listed pseudogene. The CDR3 has 13 amino acids. This CDR3 reads CASILREDETQYF. The CDR3 DNA reads TGTGCCAGCATCCTAAGAGAGGATGAGACCCAGTACTTC.

Comments on this clonotype: The junction shows a germline mismatch at one end, possibly a read error. This chain links TRBV10-3 with TRBJ2-5; D not certain. This CDR3 contains 11 residues. Germline assignment: CDR1 ENHRY and CDR2 SYGVKD. CDR3: CAIRREEIQYF. The DNA of the CDR3 is TGTGCCATCAGAAGGGAAGAGATCCAGTACTTC.

This clonotype was observed a few times. The rearrangement joins TRBV20-1 to TRBJ1-6; 11 nucleotides align to TRBD1. Germline values: CDR1 DFQATT, CDR2 SNEGSKA (reference sequence). There are 13 residues in the CDR3. The V and J ends lost 6 bases and 10 bases, in that order; junction bases with no gene match: 5. The CDR3 bases are TGCAGTGCCGGGACAGGGGGAAGGTCACCCCTCCACTTT. Translation: CSAGTGGRSPLHF.

This sequence joins TRBV25-1 and TRBJ1-1, with 8 positions matching TRBD1. The germline V gene has CDR1 MGHDK and CDR2 SYGVNS. The CDR3 runs to 13 residues. With 8 bases clipped from V and 4 bases from J, the junction kept 6 bases outside the gene matches. The CDR3 nucleotides are TGTGCCAGCCGTCTTACAGGGGGCACTGAAGCTTTCTTT. It encodes CASRLTGGTEAFF.

This clonotype was seen a few times. The chain couples TRBV5-5 to TRBJ2-7; 8 bases map to TRBD2. Germline CDR1 reads SGHKS; CDR2 reads YYEKEE (reference sequence). The CDR3 extends over 12 amino acids. V gave up 4 bases and J gave up 13 bases; unmatched junction bases: 10. CDR3 sequence reads: CASSAPGGRPYF. CDR3 coding DNA: TGTGCCAGCAGCGCCCCGGGGGGGCGCCCCTACTTC.

In DNA, the CDR3 is TGTGCCAGCAGGCCAGGGGTCCGCACCGGGGAGCTGTTTTTT. Protein: CASRPGVRTGELFF. The chain combines TRBV27 with TRBJ2-2, with D possibly matching TRBD1 (6 bases). Per the germline V gene, CDR1 is MNHEY and CDR2 is SMNVEV (reference sequence). This CDR3 is built from 14 residues. Between the trimmed V and J ends, which lost 6 bases and 4 bases, there was a span of 12 bases.

This clonotype was counted a few times. The chain links TRBV29-1 to TRBJ2-5; D is uncertain. This CDR3 comprises 13 residues. V was pared by 2 bases and J by 0 bases, with 7 bases between. Germline assignment: CDR1 SQVTM and CDR2 ANQGSEA. The DNA of the CDR3 is TGCAGCGTTGAACAAACGGACCAAGAGACCCAGTACTTC. It is translated as CSVEQTDQETQYF.

This clonotype was counted a few times. This chain links TRBV29-1 with TRBJ2-5; perhaps TRBD1 as D (6 bases). The CDR3 runs to 14 residues. Germline V CDR1 and CDR2: SQVTM, ANQGSEA. Trimming removed 0 bases from V and 5 bases from J, with 13 bases in between. CDR3 in DNA: TGCAGCGTTGAAGATCTAATGGGGGCTGAGACCCAGTACTTC. Translating gives CSVEDLMGAETQYF.

The chain employs TRBV29-1 and TRBJ2-2; 9 nucleotides match TRBD1. Looked up from germline, CDR1 is SQVTM and CDR2 is ANQGSEA. The CDR3 covers 13 residues. J was trimmed by 6 bases and V by 6 bases; bases with no gene match: 5. CDR3 residues: CSVRGTGSGELFF. CDR3 nucleotide sequence: TGCAGCGTGAGGGGGACAGGGTCCGGGGAGCTGTTTTTT.

This clonotype turned up a few times. The V gene is TRBV29-1, the J gene TRBJ2-5, with D maybe TRBD1 (6 bases). Germline V CDR1 and CDR2: SQVTM, ANQGSEA. This CDR3 is built from 15 residues. V lost 4 bases, J lost 5 bases, and 20 bases lay in between. CDR3 DNA: TGCAGCGTTGGGGTCGGGCAGGGGTTGGACGAGACCCAGTACTTC. Translated, it gives CSVGVGQGLDETQYF.

This chain joins TRBV14 and TRBJ2-1; 13 bases are shared with TRBD2. After removal of 8 bases from V and 9 bases from J, the junction contained 7 bases not matched to a gene. The CDR3 runs to 14 residues. CDR1 SGHDN and CDR2 FVKESK come from the germline V gene. CDR3 amino acids: CASAGLAGVGEQFF. The DNA of the CDR3 is TGTGCCAGCGCCGGACTAGCGGGAGTAGGTGAGCAGTTCTTC.

The CDR3, as DNA: TGTGCCAGCAGCCAAATATTGAGGGCCCCCCTCTACGAGCAGTACTTC. This encodes CASSQILRAPLYEQYF. J is TRBJ2-7 and V is TRBV3-1, with D possibly matching TRBD2 (5 bases). V gave up 2 bases and J gave up 3 bases, with 17 bases separating them. The CDR3 loop spans 16 amino acids. The germline V gene has CDR1 LGHDT and CDR2 YNNKEL (reference sequence).